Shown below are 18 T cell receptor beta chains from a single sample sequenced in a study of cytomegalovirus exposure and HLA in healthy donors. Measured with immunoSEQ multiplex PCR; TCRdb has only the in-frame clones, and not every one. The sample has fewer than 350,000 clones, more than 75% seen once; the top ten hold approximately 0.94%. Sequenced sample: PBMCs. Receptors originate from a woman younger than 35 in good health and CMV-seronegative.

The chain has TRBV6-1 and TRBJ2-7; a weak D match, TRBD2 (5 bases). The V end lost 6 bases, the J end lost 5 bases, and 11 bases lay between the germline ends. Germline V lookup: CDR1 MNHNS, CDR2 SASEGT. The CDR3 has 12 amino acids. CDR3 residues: CASRASLDEQYF. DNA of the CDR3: TGTGCCAGCAGGGCTAGCCTCGACGAGCAGTACTTC.

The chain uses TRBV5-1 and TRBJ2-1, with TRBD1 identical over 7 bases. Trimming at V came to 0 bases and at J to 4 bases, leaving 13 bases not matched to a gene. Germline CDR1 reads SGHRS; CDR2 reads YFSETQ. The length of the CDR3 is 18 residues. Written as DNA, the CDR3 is TGCGCCAGCAGCTTGGAGGGTAGAGACAGGGCCGGTTACAATGAGCAGTTCTTC. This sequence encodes CASSLEGRDRAGYNEQFF.

CDR3 DNA: TGTGCCAGTAGCCATAGCGGGAGAGGCACCGGGGAGCTGTTTTTT. Translated: CASSHSGRGTGELFF. The chain recombines TRBV19 with TRBJ2-2, with 9 bases that match TRBD2. Looked up from germline, CDR1 is LNHDA and CDR2 is SQIVND (reference sequence). The CDR3 sequence is 15 residues long. Trimming cost V 6 bases and J 4 bases; bases outside gene matches: 6. Full variable domain (missing parts from reference TRBV19 and TRBJ2-2): DGGITQSPKYLFRKEGQNVTLSCEQNLNHDAMYWYRQDPGQGLRLIYYSQIVNDFQKGDIAEGYSVSREKKESFPLTVTSAQKNPTAFYLCASSHSGRGTGELFFGEGSRLTVL.

The CDR3 reads CASSLAGGRGGSPLHF. As DNA, the CDR3 is TGTGCCAGCAGCTTGGCAGGTGGCAGGGGTGGCTCACCCCTCCACTTT. This chain connects TRBV5-6 to TRBJ1-6, with D possibly being TRBD1 (6 bases). Deletions cut 0 bases from V and 10 bases from J, with 17 bases between. The V gene's germline CDR1 is SGHDT and CDR2 YYEEEE. The CDR3 spans 16 residues.

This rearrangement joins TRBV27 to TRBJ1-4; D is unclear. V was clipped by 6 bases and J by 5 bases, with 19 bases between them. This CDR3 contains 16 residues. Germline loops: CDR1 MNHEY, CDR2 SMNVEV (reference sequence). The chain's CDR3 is CASSKRAGRPNEKLFF. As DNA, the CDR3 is TGTGCCAGCAGCAAGAGGGCGGGCAGGCCGAATGAAAAACTGTTTTTT.

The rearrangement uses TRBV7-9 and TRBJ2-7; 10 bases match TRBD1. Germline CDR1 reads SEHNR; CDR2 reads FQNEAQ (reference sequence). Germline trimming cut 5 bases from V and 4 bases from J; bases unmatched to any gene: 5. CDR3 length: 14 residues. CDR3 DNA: TGTGCCAGCAGCGCTGGACAGGGGGGGTACGAGCAGTACTTC. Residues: CASSAGQGGYEQYF.

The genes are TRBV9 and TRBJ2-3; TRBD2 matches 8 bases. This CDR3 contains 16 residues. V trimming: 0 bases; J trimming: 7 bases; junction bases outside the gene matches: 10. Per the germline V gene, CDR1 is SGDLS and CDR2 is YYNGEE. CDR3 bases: TGTGCCAGCAGCGTAGCTGACAGCGGGGGAGCTAATACGCAGTATTTT. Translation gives CASSVADSGGANTQYF.

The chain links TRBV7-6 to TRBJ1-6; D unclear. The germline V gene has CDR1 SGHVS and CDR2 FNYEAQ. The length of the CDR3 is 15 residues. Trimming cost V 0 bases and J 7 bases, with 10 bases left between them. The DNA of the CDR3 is TGTGCCAGCAGCTTAGCTGTTCTGGGCAATTCACCCCTCCACTTT. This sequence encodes CASSLAVLGNSPLHF.

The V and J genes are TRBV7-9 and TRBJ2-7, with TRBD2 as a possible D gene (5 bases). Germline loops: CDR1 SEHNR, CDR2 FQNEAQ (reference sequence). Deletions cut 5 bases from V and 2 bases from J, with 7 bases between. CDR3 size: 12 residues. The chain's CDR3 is CASSDGTYEQYF. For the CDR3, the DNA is TGTGCCAGCAGCGACGGGACCTACGAGCAGTACTTC.

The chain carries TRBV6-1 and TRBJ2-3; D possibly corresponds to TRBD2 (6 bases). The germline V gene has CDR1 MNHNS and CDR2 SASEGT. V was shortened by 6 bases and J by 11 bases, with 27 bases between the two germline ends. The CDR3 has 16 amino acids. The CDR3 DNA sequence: TGTGCCAGCAGGGAAAGAGGGGAGGCGCCCTTCAGGGAGCAGTATTTT. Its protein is CASRERGEAPFREQYF.

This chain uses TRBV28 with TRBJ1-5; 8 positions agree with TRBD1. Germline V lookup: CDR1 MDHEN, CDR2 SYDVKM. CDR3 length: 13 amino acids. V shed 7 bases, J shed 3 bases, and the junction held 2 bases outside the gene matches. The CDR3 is CASNRGSNQPQHF. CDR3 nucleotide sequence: TGTGCCAGCAACAGGGGGTCCAATCAGCCCCAGCATTTT.

The CDR3 here is CASGAGLASYNEQFF. The CDR3, as DNA: TGTGCCAGCGGGGCGGGACTAGCGTCCTACAATGAGCAGTTCTTC. The gene calls are TRBV19 and TRBJ2-1; TRBD2 agrees at 10 bases. CDR1 is LNHDA, CDR2 SQIVND, per germline (reference sequence). The junction had 6 bases not matched to a gene; V was cut back by 9 bases and J by 1 base. This CDR3 contains 15 residues.

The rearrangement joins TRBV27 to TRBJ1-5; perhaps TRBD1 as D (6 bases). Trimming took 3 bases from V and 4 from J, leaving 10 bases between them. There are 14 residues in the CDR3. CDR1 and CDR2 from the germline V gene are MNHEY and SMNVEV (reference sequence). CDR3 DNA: TGTGCCAGCAGTTTGGGGGCGTCGAATCAGCCCCAGCATTTT. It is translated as CASSLGASNQPQHF.

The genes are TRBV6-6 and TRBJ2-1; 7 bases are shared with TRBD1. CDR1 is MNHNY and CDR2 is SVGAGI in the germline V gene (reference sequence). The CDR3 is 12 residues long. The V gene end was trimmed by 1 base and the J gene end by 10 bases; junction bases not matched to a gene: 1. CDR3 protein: CASSYLQGEQFF. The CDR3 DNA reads TGTGCCAGCAGTTACTTACAGGGGGAGCAGTTCTTC.

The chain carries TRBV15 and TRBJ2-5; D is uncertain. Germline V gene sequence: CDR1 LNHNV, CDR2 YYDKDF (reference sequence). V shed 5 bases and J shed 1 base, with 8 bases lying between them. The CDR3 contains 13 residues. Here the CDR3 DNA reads TGTGCCACCAGCCGCGAGGCCCAAGAGACCCAGTACTTC. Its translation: CATSREAQETQYF. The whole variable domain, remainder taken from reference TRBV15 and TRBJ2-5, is DAMVIQNPRYQVTQFGKPVTLSCSQTLNHNVMYWYQQKSSQAPKLLFHYYDKDFNNEADTPDNFQSRRPNTSFCFLDIRSPGLGDTAMYLCATSREAQETQYFGPGTRLLVL.

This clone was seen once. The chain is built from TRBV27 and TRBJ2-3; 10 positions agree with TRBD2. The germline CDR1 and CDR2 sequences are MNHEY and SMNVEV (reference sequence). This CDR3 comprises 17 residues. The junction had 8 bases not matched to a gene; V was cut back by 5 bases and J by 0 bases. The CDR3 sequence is CASSRLAGVPSTDTQYF. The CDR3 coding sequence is TGTGCCAGCAGTCGGCTAGCGGGAGTTCCTAGCACAGATACGCAGTATTTT.

The CDR3 reads CATPSGRGTGSPLHF. The CDR3 coding sequence is TGTGCCACCCCGTCCGGCAGGGGGACTGGTTCACCCCTCCACTTT. The genes are TRBV28 and TRBJ1-6; 7 positions match TRBD1. Germline values: CDR1 MDHEN, CDR2 SYDVKM. V was pared by 10 bases and J by 9 bases, with 15 bases of the junction left unmatched. The CDR3 is made up of 15 amino acids.

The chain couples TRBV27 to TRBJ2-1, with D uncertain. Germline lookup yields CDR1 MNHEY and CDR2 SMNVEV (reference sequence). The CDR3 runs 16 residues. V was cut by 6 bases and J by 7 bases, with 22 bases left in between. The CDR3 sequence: CASSPFFIDSPNEQFF. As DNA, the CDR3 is TGTGCCAGCAGCCCTTTCTTCATCGACTCCCCTAATGAGCAGTTCTTC.